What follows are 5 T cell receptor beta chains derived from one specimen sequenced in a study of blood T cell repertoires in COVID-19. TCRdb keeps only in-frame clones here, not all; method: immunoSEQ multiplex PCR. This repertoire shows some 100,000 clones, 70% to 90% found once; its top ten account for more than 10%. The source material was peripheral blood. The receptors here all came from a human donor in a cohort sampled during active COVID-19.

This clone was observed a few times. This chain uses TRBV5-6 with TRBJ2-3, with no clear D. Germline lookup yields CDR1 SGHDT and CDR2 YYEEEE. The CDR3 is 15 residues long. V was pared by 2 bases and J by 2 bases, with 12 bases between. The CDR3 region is CASSFRSRYTDTQYF. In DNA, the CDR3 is TGTGCCAGCAGCTTTCGGTCTAGATACACAGATACGCAGTATTTT.

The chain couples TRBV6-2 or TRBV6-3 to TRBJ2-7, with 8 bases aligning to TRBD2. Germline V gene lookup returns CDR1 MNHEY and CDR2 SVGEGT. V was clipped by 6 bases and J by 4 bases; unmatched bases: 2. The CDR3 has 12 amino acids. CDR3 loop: CASSLAGYEQYF. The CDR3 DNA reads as TGTGCCAGCAGCCTAGCGGGTTACGAGCAGTACTTC.

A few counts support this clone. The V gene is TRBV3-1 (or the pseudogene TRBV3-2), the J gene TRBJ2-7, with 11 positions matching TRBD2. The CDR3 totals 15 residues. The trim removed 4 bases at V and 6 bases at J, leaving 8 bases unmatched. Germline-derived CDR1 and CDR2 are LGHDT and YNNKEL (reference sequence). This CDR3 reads CASSPQLAGAGEQYF. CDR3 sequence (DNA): TGTGCCAGCAGCCCGCAACTAGCGGGGGCCGGCGAGCAGTACTTC.

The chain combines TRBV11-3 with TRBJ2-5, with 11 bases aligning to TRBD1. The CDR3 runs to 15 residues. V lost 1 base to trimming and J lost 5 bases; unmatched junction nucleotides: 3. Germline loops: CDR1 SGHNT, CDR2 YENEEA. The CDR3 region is CASSLGTGGVETQYF. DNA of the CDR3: TGTGCCAGCAGCTTAGGGACAGGGGGCGTGGAGACCCAGTACTTC. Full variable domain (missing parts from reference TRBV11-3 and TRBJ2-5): EAGVVQSPRYKIIEKKQPVAFWCNPISGHNTLYWYLQNLGQGPELLIRYENEEAVDDSQLPKDRFSAERLKGVDSTLKIQPAELGDSAVYLCASSLGTGGVETQYFGPGTRLLVL.

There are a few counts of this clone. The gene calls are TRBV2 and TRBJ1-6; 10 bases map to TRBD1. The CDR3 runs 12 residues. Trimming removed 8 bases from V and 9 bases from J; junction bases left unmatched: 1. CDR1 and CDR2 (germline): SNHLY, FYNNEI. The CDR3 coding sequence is TGTGCCAGCCGGGACAGGGGTTCACCCCTCCACTTT. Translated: CASRDRGSPLHF.